A single sample is the source of the 28 T cell receptor beta chains below, sequenced in a study of T cells in Graves' hyperthyroidism and ophthalmopathy. Template material for amplifying TCR beta CDR3 regions consisted of RNA transcripts. HTBI primers were employed in a first-round RT-PCR of the TCR CDR3. TCRdb reprocessed the multiplex PCR reads via MiXCR and lists one record per CDR3 protein. In the table there are hundreds of thousands of distinct CDR3 sequences, about 14% of which are singletons. Sequenced: blood. These receptors all come from a woman aged 45-65 years with Graves' ophthalmopathy.

The DNA for the CDR3 is TGCAGTGCTTCCCAGGGCGGGAGGGCCCCCTATGCGTACGAGCAGTACTTC. Translated: CSASQGGRAPYAYEQYF. The chain recombines TRBV20-1 with TRBJ2-7; 9 positions match TRBD2. The germline CDR1 and CDR2 sequences are DFQATT and SNEGSKA (reference sequence). V shed 5 bases, J shed 4 bases, and the junction held 18 bases outside the gene matches. The CDR3 covers 17 residues.

The chain couples TRBV19 to TRBJ1-4; D gene unclear. CDR3 size: 14 residues. Trimming removed 1 base from V and 4 bases from J, with 7 bases in between. CDR1 LNHDA and CDR2 SQIVND come from the germline V gene (reference sequence). The CDR3 sequence: CASSIGQSNEKLFF. CDR3 nucleotides: TGTGCCAGTAGTATAGGCCAGAGTAATGAAAAACTGTTTTTT. Using reference TRBV19 and TRBJ1-4 for the parts outside the CDR3, the full variable domain is DGGITQSPKYLFRKEGQNVTLSCEQNLNHDAMYWYRQDPGQGLRLIYYSQIVNDFQKGDIAEGYSVSREKKESFPLTVTSAQKNPTAFYLCASSIGQSNEKLFFGSGTQLSVL.

Many counts were recorded for this clonotype. CDR3 sequence reads: CAWSPGVEAFF. The CDR3 region has the DNA TGTGCCTGGAGCCCTGGGGTTGAAGCTTTCTTT. This chain joins TRBV30 and TRBJ1-1; D is uncertain. The germline V gene encodes CDR1 GTSNPN and CDR2 SVGIG (reference sequence). V gave up 3 bases and J gave up 7 bases, with 9 bases separating them. This CDR3 is built from 11 residues.

The sample holds many counts of this clonotype. The chain combines TRBV11-3 with TRBJ2-1; the D gene is possibly TRBD2 (9 bases). Per the germline V gene, CDR1 is SGHNT and CDR2 is YENEEA. The CDR3 runs 16 residues. V was cut by 5 bases and J by 5 bases, with 19 bases left in between. The CDR3 region is CASSPRGREGNNEQFF. The CDR3 bases are TGTGCCAGCAGCCCCAGGGGGCGGGAGGGGAACAATGAGCAGTTCTTC.

The sample holds many counts of this clonotype. The V and J genes are TRBV12-3 or TRBV12-4 and TRBJ1-1; no clear D. Between the trimmed V and J ends, which lost 5 bases and 2 bases, there was a span of 9 bases. This CDR3 region has 13 residues. CDR3 DNA sequence: TGTGCCAGCAGTACAACACAAAACACTGAAGCTTTCTTT. It translates to CASSTTQNTEAFF.

Comments on this clonotype: This may arise from a read error, as a much more abundant clone is one base away. This chain links TRBV6-5 with TRBJ1-2; D not resolved. V lost 0 bases to trimming and J lost 6 bases, with 8 bases between them. The CDR3 length is 13 residues. Germline V gives CDR1 MNHEY, CDR2 SVGAGI. Written as DNA, the CDR3 is TGTGCCAGCAGTTACTCTGGGCAGGATGGCTACACCTTC. This codes for CASSYSGQDGYTF.

The chain employs TRBV9 and TRBJ1-6; D might be TRBD1 (6 bases). CDR1 is SGDLS, CDR2 YYNGEE, per germline. The CDR3 is made up of 14 amino acids. V was pared by 0 bases and J by 14 bases, with 15 bases between. CDR3 region: CASSVEDSEAALHF. CDR3 coding DNA: TGTGCCAGCAGCGTAGAGGACAGCGAAGCGGCCCTCCACTTT.

This clonotype showed up just a few times. This chain uses TRBV11-3 with TRBJ1-4; the D is unclear. The CDR3 consists of 14 residues. The germline V and J ends were trimmed by 5 bases and 4 bases, with 11 bases remaining between them. Germline-derived CDR1 and CDR2 are SGHNT and YENEEA. Here the CDR3 DNA reads TGTGCCAGCAGCCCCGACGGATATAATGAAAAACTGTTTTTT. Residues: CASSPDGYNEKLFF.

This chain joins TRBV7-6 and TRBJ2-7; D assignment may be TRBD1 or TRBD2 (5 bases each). The germline gives CDR1 SGHVS, CDR2 FNYEAQ. The length of the CDR3 is 14 residues. Trimming stripped 5 bases from V and 3 bases from J, with 14 bases between. The CDR3 loop reads CASSAWDGDYEQYF. In DNA form, the CDR3 reads TGTGCCAGCAGCGCGTGGGACGGAGACTACGAGCAGTACTTC.

This clonotype was recorded a few times. V is TRBV4-2 and J is TRBJ1-1, with TRBD1 as a possible D gene (5 bases). The ends were cut back, 0 bases at V and 6 bases at J, with 14 bases in the middle. Per germline, CDR1 LGHNA and CDR2 YNFKEQ. The CDR3 runs to 15 residues. CDR3 DNA sequence: TGTGCCAGCAGCCAAGACCTAGACAGTGTCCCTGAAGCTTTCTTT. Protein: CASSQDLDSVPEAFF.

This clonotype has a handful of counts. This sequence joins TRBV29-1 and TRBJ1-2; TRBD1 aligns across 8 bases. CDR1 and CDR2 (germline): SQVTM, ANQGSEA. Trimming at V came to 7 bases and at J to 4 bases, leaving 8 bases not matched to a gene. The CDR3 is made up of 13 amino acids. The CDR3 bases are TGCAGCGCTGGGACAGGAGGGAGCTATGGCTACACCTTC. Protein: CSAGTGGSYGYTF.

This clonotype appeared many times. The chain combines TRBV20-1 with TRBJ1-1, with D possibly being TRBD1 (5 bases). The CDR3 consists of 15 residues. The V end was cut by 0 bases, the J end by 1 base, with 12 bases between. CDR1 and CDR2 from the germline V gene are DFQATT and SNEGSKA (reference sequence). CDR3 sequence: CSARDRRGGNTEAFF. DNA for the CDR3: TGCAGTGCTAGAGATAGGCGGGGGGGGAACACTGAAGCTTTCTTT.

This clonotype showed up just a few times. This may stem from a read error, because a much larger clone lies one nucleotide away. In nucleotides, the CDR3 is TGTGCCAGCAGCAAGGGACTAGCGGAGGGTACGCAGTATTTT. As protein: CASSKGLAEGTQYF. The V gene is TRBV7-2, the J gene TRBJ2-3; 11 bases are shared with TRBD2. Trimming cost V 5 bases and J 8 bases; bases outside gene matches: 6. Per the germline V gene, CDR1 is SGHTA and CDR2 is FQGNSA. The CDR3 runs to 14 residues.

This clonotype turned up a few times. One junction end disagrees with the germline gene, perhaps due to a read error. V gene TRBV12-3 or TRBV12-4 combines with J gene TRBJ2-2; D remains unclear. The CDR3 runs to 12 residues. The CDR3 loop reads CASSLNAGELFF. CDR3 DNA: TGTGCCAGCAGTCTGAACGCCGGGGAGCTGTTTTTT.

This clonotype showed up many times. The gene calls are TRBV11-1 and TRBJ2-5; D is undetermined. CDR3 size: 12 residues. The V gene lost 4 bases and the J gene lost 5 bases, with 8 bases spanning the gap. Germline CDR1 and CDR2: SGHAT and FQDESV (reference sequence). The CDR3 here is CASSSSRETQYF. CDR3 nucleotides: TGTGCCAGCAGCTCCTCTCGGGAGACCCAGTACTTC.

This clonotype was seen just once. The gene calls are TRBV27 and TRBJ2-7; tentatively, D is TRBD1 or TRBD2 (5 bases each). Germline CDR1 and CDR2: MNHEY and SMNVEV (reference sequence). The CDR3 is made up of 14 amino acids. Deletions cut 2 bases from V and 2 bases from J, with 10 bases between. CDR3 DNA sequence: TGTGCCAGCAGTTTAAGGGGACCTCCCTACGAGCAGTACTTC. As protein: CASSLRGPPYEQYF.

The chain has TRBV20-1 and TRBJ2-1; D remains ambiguous. This CDR3 is built from 16 residues. V lost 0 bases, J lost 2 bases, and 14 bases lay in between. Germline V gene sequence: CDR1 DFQATT, CDR2 SNEGSKA (reference sequence). CDR3 DNA sequence: TGCAGTGCTAGAGATGGTGGGTTTGGCCCCTACAATGAGCAGTTCTTC. It yields the protein CSARDGGFGPYNEQFF.

The chain has TRBV5-1 and TRBJ1-4; no reliable D call. Deletions cut 4 bases from V and 3 bases from J, with 7 bases between. The CDR3 has 13 amino acids. Germline values: CDR1 SGHRS, CDR2 YFSETQ. The CDR3 coding sequence is TGCGCCAGCAGCCTACTCCCTAATGAAAAACTGTTTTTT. Its protein product is CASSLLPNEKLFF.

This clonotype was recorded many times. This chain joins TRBV5-6 and TRBJ2-7; the match to TRBD1 covers 7 bases. Germline V gene data show CDR1 as SGHDT and CDR2 as YYEEEE. V dropped 0 bases and J dropped 3; count of bases not matched to a gene: 3. The length of the CDR3 is 14 residues. This CDR3 reads CASSLGTGYYEQYF. The DNA for the CDR3 is TGTGCCAGCAGCTTGGGGACAGGTTACTACGAGCAGTACTTC.

This sequence joins TRBV29-1 and TRBJ2-7; 8 bases fit TRBD1. CDR1 and CDR2 from the germline V gene are SQVTM and ANQGSEA. This CDR3 has 13 residues. Trimming took 4 bases from V and 2 from J; bases not matched to a gene: 4. For the CDR3, the DNA is TGCAGCGTTGGGACAGGGTCACCCTACGAGCAGTACTTC. The encoded protein is CSVGTGSPYEQYF.

This clonotype was picked up many times. The chain uses TRBV20-1 and TRBJ1-5, with 7 bases lining up with TRBD1. The CDR3 spans 13 residues. CDR1 and CDR2 (germline): DFQATT, SNEGSKA (reference sequence). The ends lost 3 bases at V and 4 bases at J; junction bases unmatched: 3. This CDR3 reads CSARSRGNQPQHF. The DNA for the CDR3 is TGCAGTGCTAGGTCCAGGGGGAATCAGCCCCAGCATTTT.

This clonotype appeared a single time. A much more abundant neighbour one base away suggests this may be a read error. The rearrangement joins TRBV6-5 to TRBJ1-6; D possibly corresponds to TRBD1 (5 bases). CDR3 size: 16 residues. CDR1 and CDR2 (germline): MNHEY, SVGAGI. The CDR3 region has the DNA TGTGCCAGCAGTTTGGGACGGAGCTCCTATAATCCACCCCTCCACTTT. Its protein is CASSLGRSSYNPPLHF.

The V and J genes are TRBV6-5 and TRBJ2-1; D ambiguous. CDR1 MNHEY and CDR2 SVGAGI come from the germline V gene. V lost 0 bases to trimming and J lost 5 bases, with 5 bases between them. There are 13 residues in the CDR3. CDR3 amino acids: CASSYSPNNEQFF. DNA for the CDR3: TGTGCCAGCAGTTACTCACCGAACAATGAGCAGTTCTTC.

The rearrangement links TRBV4-1 to TRBJ2-7; 8 bases fit TRBD2. Germline-derived CDR1 and CDR2 are MGHRA and YSYEKL. With 1 base clipped from V and 4 bases from J, the junction kept 6 bases outside the gene matches. The CDR3 spans 15 residues. CDR3 loop: CASSQVTGGKYEQYF. In DNA form, the CDR3 reads TGCGCCAGCAGCCAAGTGACGGGAGGGAAATACGAGCAGTACTTC.

This clonotype was observed at least ten times. V usage is TRBV6-1 and J usage is TRBJ1-1, with D perhaps TRBD1 (5 bases). Trimming removed 1 base at V and 3 bases at J, with 9 bases between. Germline CDR1 is MNHNS and CDR2 is SASEGT. This CDR3 is built from 14 residues. This CDR3 reads CASSEGGGYTEAFF. The CDR3 DNA follows: TGTGCCAGCAGTGAAGGCGGGGGGTACACTGAAGCTTTCTTT.

This clonotype was found many times. The chain recombines TRBV20-1 with TRBJ1-2, with a tentative D call TRBD1 (5 bases). This CDR3 region has 15 residues. V lost 3 bases to trimming and J lost 3 bases, with 17 bases between them. Per germline, CDR1 DFQATT and CDR2 SNEGSKA (reference sequence). The DNA of the CDR3 is TGCAGTGCTAGGACCCGGGTCGGGGGAGACTATGGCTACACCTTC. This codes for CSARTRVGGDYGYTF.

A remark on this clonotype: A much larger clone sits a single nucleotide away, making a read error possible. This CDR3 fails to terminate in the conserved phenylalanine or tryptophan, so it likely reflects a read error. The chain recombines TRBV24-1 with TRBJ2-1; 10 positions match TRBD2. CDR3 length: 16 residues. CDR1 KGHDR and CDR2 SFDVKD come from the germline V gene. The J segment lost 4 bases and the V segment lost 1 base, leaving 3 bases of the junction unmatched. For the CDR3, the DNA is TGTGCCACCAGTGATTTCGGACTAGCGGATTACAATGAGCAGTTCTTA. This gives the protein CATSDFGLADYNEQFL.

This clonotype was counted only a few times. The chain is built from TRBV14 and TRBJ2-7; TRBD1 might be the D (6 bases). V lost 5 bases, J lost 3 bases, and 11 bases lay in between. Germline V gene lookup returns CDR1 SGHDN and CDR2 FVKESK. This CDR3 is built from 13 residues. The CDR3 region has the DNA TGTGCCAGCAGCGGCCGGGACATCTACGAGCAGTACTTC. Protein sequence: CASSGRDIYEQYF.